Only a few counts were recorded for the clone carrying this TCR beta chain. Expressed TCRB transcripts were sequenced because the entire RNA isolate underwent reverse transcription. The data were produced by immunoSEQ multiplex PCR, yet TCRdb's version contains in-frame clones alone and is incomplete. The table shows under 450,000 clones, with approximately 15% occurring only once. The record originates from a study of beta chain features in type 1 diabetes. The CDR3 consists of 13 residues. Trimming shortened V by 4 bases and J by 4 bases, and 10 bases separated the two germline ends. CDR1 SNHLY and CDR2 FYNNEI come from the germline V gene.

The sample comprised naive CD4+ T cells from blood. The sequence derives from a man aged 30 to 39 in good health. The V call is TRBV2, the J call TRBJ1-2, with TRBD1 as a possible D gene (6 bases). CDR3 nucleotide sequence: TGTGCCAGCAGTGCCCAGGGGCCCTATGGCTACACCTTC. Translation: CASSAQGPYGYTF.